Listed below are T cell receptor beta chains from one sample, sequenced in a study of blood T cell repertoires in COVID-19. Generated by immunoSEQ multiplex PCR, the TCRdb table keeps only in-frame clones and is missing some. Of fewer than 200,000 clones listed, 70% to 90% were seen once; the top ten hold about 6.3%. Material: peripheral blood. These receptors were obtained from a man aged 35-49 years with active or convalescent COVID-19. CDR3s include the opening cysteine and the closing phenylalanine or tryptophan. D genes are given only for firm matches. Where a row states a size, it is once, few, many or the class of an expanded clone; other rows omit it.

D gene: TRBD1; J gene: TRBJ2-3; V gene: TRBV6-6; clone size: -; CDR3 protein: CASSRQPGQGTDTQYF; CDR3 DNA: TGTGCCAGCAGTCGACAACCGGGACAGGGCACAGATACGCAGTATTTT
D gene: TRBD1; J gene: TRBJ1-5; V gene: TRBV5-3; clone size: -; CDR3 protein: CARSSKSGGGSNQPQHF; CDR3 DNA: TGTGCCAGAAGCTCAAAGTCAGGGGGTGGGAGCAATCAGCCCCAGCATTTT
D gene: -; J gene: TRBJ1-4; V gene: TRBV18; clone size: -; CDR3 protein: CASSPGQNHNEKLFF; CDR3 DNA: TGTGCCAGCTCACCCGGACAGAACCATAATGAAAAACTGTTTTTT
D gene: -; J gene: TRBJ1-2; V gene: TRBV4-3; clone size: -; CDR3 protein: CASSQDPISTRGYTF; CDR3 DNA: TGCGCCAGCAGCCAAGATCCTATATCAACGAGGGGCTACACCTTC
D gene: TRBD2; J gene: TRBJ2-1; V gene: TRBV29-1; clone size: -; CDR3 protein: CSVAASGNEQFF; CDR3 DNA: TGCAGCGTTGCGGCTAGCGGTAATGAGCAGTTCTTC
D gene: -; J gene: TRBJ2-7; V gene: TRBV29-1; clone size: -; CDR3 protein: CSVEGPQGSYEQYF; CDR3 DNA: TGCAGCGTTGAAGGGCCCCAGGGCAGCTACGAGCAGTACTTC
D gene: -; J gene: TRBJ2-3; V gene: TRBV6-4; clone size: once; CDR3 protein: CASAGTIMDTQYF; CDR3 DNA: TGTGCCAGCGCCGGGACAATCATGGATACGCAGTATTTT
D gene: -; J gene: TRBJ1-5; V gene: TRBV19; clone size: -; CDR3 protein: CASSILSGNQPQHF; CDR3 DNA: TGTGCCAGTAGTATTTTGTCGGGGAATCAGCCCCAGCATTTT
D gene: -; J gene: TRBJ1-1; V gene: TRBV7-2; clone size: -; CDR3 protein: CASRLDSAMNTEAFF; CDR3 DNA: TGTGCCAGCAGACTGGACAGCGCAATGAACACTGAAGCTTTCTTT
D gene: TRBD1; J gene: TRBJ2-1; V gene: TRBV7-2; clone size: -; CDR3 protein: CASSPGQASYNEQFF; CDR3 DNA: TGTGCCAGCAGCCCGGGACAGGCCTCCTACAATGAGCAGTTCTTC
D gene: TRBD2; J gene: TRBJ2-3; V gene: TRBV7-8; clone size: -; CDR3 protein: CASSTGLAGSTDTQYF; CDR3 DNA: TGTGCCAGCAGCACCGGACTAGCGGGTAGCACAGATACGCAGTATTTT
D gene: -; J gene: TRBJ2-1; V gene: TRBV18; clone size: -; CDR3 protein: CASSPLAGQYNEQFF; CDR3 DNA: TGTGCCAGCTCACCACTAGCGGGACAGTACAATGAGCAGTTCTTC
D gene: TRBD1; J gene: TRBJ1-2; V gene: TRBV5-6; clone size: -; CDR3 protein: CASSLGRGLGYTF; CDR3 DNA: TGTGCCAGCAGCTTGGGGAGGGGGCTAGGCTACACCTTC
D gene: -; J gene: TRBJ1-2; V gene: TRBV29-1; clone size: -; CDR3 protein: CSVEGGADYGYTF; CDR3 DNA: TGCAGCGTTGAAGGGGGCGCCGACTATGGCTACACCTTC